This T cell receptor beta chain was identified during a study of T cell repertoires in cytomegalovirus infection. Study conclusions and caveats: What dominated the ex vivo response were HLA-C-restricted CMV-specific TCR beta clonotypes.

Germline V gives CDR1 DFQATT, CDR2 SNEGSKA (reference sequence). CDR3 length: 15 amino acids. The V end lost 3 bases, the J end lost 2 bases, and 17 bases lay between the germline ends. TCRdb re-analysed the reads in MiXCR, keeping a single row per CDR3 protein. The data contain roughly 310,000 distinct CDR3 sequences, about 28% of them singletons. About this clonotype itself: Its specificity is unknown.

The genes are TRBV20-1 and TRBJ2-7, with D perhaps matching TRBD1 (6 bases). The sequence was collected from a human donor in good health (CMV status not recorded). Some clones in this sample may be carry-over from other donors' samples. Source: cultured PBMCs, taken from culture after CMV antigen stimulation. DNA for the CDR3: TGCAGTGCTAGGAAACAGGGAAGCCAGGCCTACGAGCAGTACTTC. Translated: CSARKQGSQAYEQYF.